A single sample is the source of the 31 T cell receptor beta chains below, sequenced in a study of shared clonotypes between healthy human individuals. TCRdb keeps only in-frame clones here, not all; method: immunoSEQ multiplex PCR. The sample holds some 320,000 clones, roughly 84% seen once. The sample consisted of memory CD8+ T cells sorted from blood. Subset meaning: CD45RO+ cells pooled with CCR7-negative TemRA cells. The receptors come from a man between 18 and 35 years old in good health.

This chain connects TRBV4-3 to TRBJ1-4; D perhaps matches TRBD1 (5 bases). The V gene's germline CDR1 is LGHNA and CDR2 YSLEER. CDR3 size: 15 residues. Trimming shortened V by 0 bases and J by 6 bases, and 11 bases separated the two germline ends. CDR3 DNA: TGCGCCAGCAGCCAAGATGTGGGGGAGGATGAAAAACTGTTTTTT. Its protein is CASSQDVGEDEKLFF.

This clone was seen once. Other DNA sequences in this sample translate to the same CDR3. This rearrangement joins TRBV5-4 to TRBJ2-1; D gene uncertain. Trimming cost V 0 bases and J 8 bases, with 6 bases left between them. Germline values: CDR1 SGHNT, CDR2 YYREEE (reference sequence). CDR3 length: 12 residues. CDR3 in amino acids: CASSLGHYEQFF. The CDR3 coding sequence is TGTGCCAGCAGCTTGGGACATTATGAGCAGTTCTTC. The whole variable domain, filled in from reference TRBV5-4 and TRBJ2-1, reads ETGVTQSPTHLIKTRGQQVTLRCSSQSGHNTVSWYQQALGQGPQFIFQYYREEENGRGNFPPRFSGLQFPNYSSELNVNALELDDSALYLCASSLGHYEQFFGPGTRLTVL.

This clone is labeled as medium-sized. The rearrangement links TRBV7-9 to TRBJ1-5; 7 bases line up with TRBD1. This CDR3 is built from 15 residues. Trimming removed 5 bases from V and 2 bases from J; junction bases left unmatched: 6. Germline CDR1 is SEHNR and CDR2 is FQNEAQ (reference sequence). CDR3 region: CASSATGAGNQPQHF. The CDR3 DNA reads as TGTGCCAGCAGCGCCACAGGGGCCGGCAATCAGCCCCAGCATTTT.

The rearrangement joins TRBV7-2 to TRBJ1-5; D gene uncertain. Trimming left V 5 bases short and J 1 base short, with 18 bases between. Germline V gene sequence: CDR1 SGHTA, CDR2 FQGNSA. CDR3 size: 17 residues. The CDR3 protein is CASSPTLETPSNQPQHF. The CDR3 bases are TGTGCCAGCAGCCCTACCCTCGAGACACCAAGCAATCAGCCCCAGCATTTT.

V gene TRBV7-9 combines with J gene TRBJ2-5, with D unresolved. The CDR3 consists of 14 residues. The germline V and J ends were trimmed by 2 bases and 5 bases, with 12 bases remaining between them. Germline V gives CDR1 SEHNR, CDR2 FQNEAQ (reference sequence). The CDR3 region is CASSLFGLDETQYF. The CDR3 region has the DNA TGTGCCAGCAGCTTATTTGGCCTCGACGAGACCCAGTACTTC.

The rearrangement links TRBV29-1 to TRBJ2-7; TRBD2 might be the D (6 bases). There are 13 residues in the CDR3. The germline V gene encodes CDR1 SQVTM and CDR2 ANQGSEA. The chain's CDR3 is CTAAEGVSYEQYF. The CDR3 DNA sequence: TGCACCGCCGCGGAGGGAGTTTCCTACGAGCAGTACTTC.

For this clone: The sample contains more than one DNA sequence encoding this CDR3. V and J are TRBV27 and TRBJ2-1; 8 bases agree with TRBD2. Germline trimming cut 5 bases from V and 4 bases from J; bases unmatched to any gene: 4. CDR1 and CDR2 from the germline V gene are MNHEY and SMNVEV (reference sequence). The CDR3 is 14 residues long. CDR3 DNA: TGTGCCAGCAGTAGAGCGGGAGATTACAATGAGCAGTTCTTC. This gives the protein CASSRAGDYNEQFF.

The V and J genes are TRBV6-1 and TRBJ1-2, with unresolved D. Between the trimmed V and J ends, which lost 3 bases and 4 bases, there was a span of 21 bases. The CDR3 consists of 17 residues. Germline CDR1 is MNHNS and CDR2 is SASEGT. The DNA of the CDR3 is TGTGCCAGCAGTGAGAATCTACAGTCCACATACCTCTATGGCTACACCTTC. Its translation: CASSENLQSTYLYGYTF.

J is TRBJ2-1 and V is TRBV11-2; 9 nucleotides match TRBD2. The length of the CDR3 is 12 residues. The junction had 1 base not matched to a gene; V was cut back by 4 bases and J by 9 bases. Germline CDR1 is SGHAT and CDR2 is FQNNGV. CDR3 loop: CASSSAGGEQFF. DNA of the CDR3: TGTGCCAGCAGCTCAGCGGGAGGTGAGCAGTTCTTC.

The chain carries TRBV13 and TRBJ2-1; TRBD2 might be the D (5 bases). Looked up from germline, CDR1 is PRHDT and CDR2 is FYEKMQ (reference sequence). The CDR3 sequence is 14 residues long. The V end was cut by 7 bases, the J end by 8 bases, with 18 bases between. The CDR3 here is CASNLQRSPHEQFF. The DNA of the CDR3 is TGTGCCAGCAACCTACAGCGGTCCCCCCATGAGCAGTTCTTC.

The rearrangement uses TRBV27 and TRBJ2-7; 12 bases line up with TRBD2. Germline values: CDR1 MNHEY, CDR2 SMNVEV (reference sequence). Trimming removed 4 bases from V and 2 bases from J; junction bases left unmatched: 6. This CDR3 has 16 residues. DNA for the CDR3: TGTGCCAGCAGTTATACTAGCGGGGGGCCTCCCTACGAGCAGTACTTC. Translating gives CASSYTSGGPPYEQYF.

This clone has only one observation. The chain uses TRBV5-6 and TRBJ2-2; D is undetermined. Looked up from germline, CDR1 is SGHDT and CDR2 is YYEEEE. The CDR3 runs 19 residues. V was clipped by 2 bases and J by 2 bases, with 22 bases between them. CDR3 sequence: CASSFLVDQTLPNTGELFF. The DNA of the CDR3 is TGTGCCAGCAGCTTTTTGGTCGATCAGACTTTACCCAACACCGGGGAGCTGTTTTTT.

V gene TRBV4-2 combines with J gene TRBJ2-3; D possibly uses TRBD1 or TRBD2 (5 bases each). The CDR3 extends over 17 amino acids. V dropped 6 bases and J dropped 0 bases, with 19 bases sitting between them. Germline CDR1 reads LGHNA; CDR2 reads YNFKEQ. The CDR3 nucleotides read TGTGCCAGCAGGGCGACCGGGACCCTCCCCAGCACAGATACGCAGTATTTT. Translated, it gives CASRATGTLPSTDTQYF.

The V call is TRBV2, the J call TRBJ1-3; D gene uncertain. The V end was cut by 8 bases, the J end by 4 bases, with 15 bases between. The CDR3 totals 14 residues. Germline assignment: CDR1 SNHLY and CDR2 FYNNEI. The CDR3 nucleotides read TGTGCCAGCCCCACACGGCCCCCGGGAAACACCATATATTTT. Its protein product is CASPTRPPGNTIYF.

CDR3 coding DNA: TGTGCCAGCAGTACCGGCGTGGGGTCCTACAATGAGCAGTTCTTC. Its protein is CASSTGVGSYNEQFF. The chain is built from TRBV6-5 and TRBJ2-1; D is undetermined. The CDR3 has 15 residues. V lost 5 bases and J lost 1, with 12 bases in between. Germline-derived CDR1 and CDR2 are MNHEY and SVGAGI.

The V call is TRBV7-9, the J call TRBJ2-5, with 7 bases identical to TRBD1. Trimming at V came to 5 bases and at J to 5 bases, leaving 8 bases not matched to a gene. The CDR3 spans 14 residues. CDR1 is SEHNR and CDR2 is FQNEAQ in the germline V gene (reference sequence). The CDR3 is CASSQQGNRETQYF. The CDR3 DNA sequence: TGTGCCAGCAGCCAACAGGGGAATCGGGAGACCCAGTACTTC.

The rearrangement joins TRBV7-2 to TRBJ2-7; 11 bases are shared with TRBD2. V lost 5 bases and J lost 5; bases outside the gene matches: 5. The CDR3 has 14 amino acids. The germline gives CDR1 SGHTA, CDR2 FQGNSA. The CDR3: CASSISGRAHEQYF. CDR3 coding DNA: TGTGCCAGCAGCATTAGCGGGAGGGCCCACGAGCAGTACTTC.

This chain joins TRBV10-3 and TRBJ2-7; D assignment may be TRBD1 or TRBD2 (5 bases each). Germline CDR1 reads ENHRY; CDR2 reads SYGVKD. This CDR3 has 16 residues. Between the trimmed V and J ends, which lost 3 bases and 0 bases, there was a span of 15 bases. In DNA, the CDR3 is TGTGCCATCAGTGACCACCGGGACCGGACCTCCTACGAGCAGTACTTC. Protein product: CAISDHRDRTSYEQYF.

V usage is TRBV5-6 and J usage is TRBJ1-2; D ambiguous. CDR3 length equals 12 residues. Germline assignment: CDR1 SGHDT and CDR2 YYEEEE. V shed 4 bases and J shed 3 bases, with 7 bases lying between them. The DNA of the CDR3 is TGTGCCAGCAGCCGGAGACACTATGGCTACACCTTC. Translated, it gives CASSRRHYGYTF.

V is TRBV27 and J is TRBJ2-2; 12 bases fit TRBD2. V shed 6 bases and J 4 bases; nucleotides not matched to a gene: 0. The CDR3 loop spans 14 amino acids. From germline, CDR1 is MNHEY and CDR2 SMNVEV (reference sequence). The CDR3 sequence is CASRLAGGTGELFF. CDR3 nucleotides: TGTGCCAGCAGACTAGCGGGAGGCACCGGGGAGCTGTTTTTT.

The V and J genes are TRBV6-6 and TRBJ2-5, with D perhaps TRBD1 or TRBD2 (5 bases each). The V gene lost 8 bases and the J gene lost 5 bases, with 9 bases spanning the gap. Looked up from germline, CDR1 is MNHNY and CDR2 is SVGAGI (reference sequence). CDR3 length: 11 residues. The CDR3 loop is CASFWGETQYF. The CDR3 DNA is TGTGCCAGCTTTTGGGGGGAGACCCAGTACTTC.

This chain connects TRBV28 to TRBJ2-1, with D unclear. Trimming took off 6 bases at V and 5 bases at J, with 8 bases between the two ends. Germline CDR1 is MDHEN and CDR2 is SYDVKM. This CDR3 has 12 residues. CDR3 residues: CASSPLDNEQFF. The DNA for the CDR3 is TGTGCCAGCAGCCCGCTAGACAATGAGCAGTTCTTC.

This chain joins TRBV7-9 and TRBJ2-5, with 9 bases that match TRBD2. Per germline, CDR1 SEHNR and CDR2 FQNEAQ (reference sequence). The length of the CDR3 is 16 residues. The J segment lost 2 bases and the V segment lost 5 bases, leaving 9 bases of the junction unmatched. CDR3 nucleotide sequence: TGTGCCAGCAGCCCCATGGCGGGAGGGAAACAAGAGACCCAGTACTTC. It is translated as CASSPMAGGKQETQYF.

Concerning this clone: Relative to the germline gene, one junction end is altered; a read error may explain this. CDR3 protein: CSVGTAQPHF. The CDR3 DNA sequence: TGCAGCGTTGGGACAGCCCAGCCGCACTTC. The chain combines TRBV29-1 with TRBJ2-5; maybe TRBD1 (6 bases). There are 10 residues in the CDR3. Germline values: CDR1 SQVTM, CDR2 ANQGSEA.

The chain uses TRBV4-1 and TRBJ1-6, with D possibly being TRBD1 (5 bases). V was clipped by 4 bases and J by 0 bases, with 7 bases between them. The germline V gene encodes CDR1 MGHRA and CDR2 YSYEKL. The CDR3 consists of 15 residues. This chain's CDR3 is CASSPGSSYNSPLHF. In DNA form, the CDR3 reads TGCGCCAGCAGCCCAGGGAGCTCCTATAATTCACCCCTCCACTTT.

The V and J genes are TRBV28 and TRBJ2-7; TRBD1 or TRBD2 may be the D gene (7 bases each). Per the germline V gene, CDR1 is MDHEN and CDR2 is SYDVKM. The CDR3 extends over 14 amino acids. V was trimmed by 5 bases and J by 6 bases, leaving 17 bases between them. The CDR3 DNA follows: TGTGCCAGCAGTCTTCCTCAGGGGGAGGGCGAGCAGTACTTC. Translation gives CASSLPQGEGEQYF.

The genes are TRBV19 and TRBJ2-7; D ambiguous. V lost 3 bases and J 4 bases, leaving 10 bases between the germline ends. Germline CDR1 LNHDA, CDR2 SQIVND (reference sequence). CDR3 length: 13 amino acids. The CDR3 DNA reads as TGTGCCAGTAGTATTAAGGCAGCTTACGAGCAGTACTTC. Residues: CASSIKAAYEQYF. Together with reference TRBV19 and TRBJ2-7, the CDR3 gives the full variable domain: DGGITQSPKYLFRKEGQNVTLSCEQNLNHDAMYWYRQDPGQGLRLIYYSQIVNDFQKGDIAEGYSVSREKKESFPLTVTSAQKNPTAFYLCASSIKAAYEQYFGPGTRLTVT.

V gene TRBV6-1 combines with J gene TRBJ1-3; 10 positions match TRBD1. Germline CDR1 MNHNS, CDR2 SASEGT. The J segment lost 13 bases and the V segment lost 2 bases, leaving 11 bases of the junction unmatched. This CDR3 is built from 15 residues. The CDR3 nucleotides are TGTGCCAGCAGTGAATGGGACAGGGGTCCCCAGGAAATATATTTT. Protein sequence: CASSEWDRGPQEIYF.

The genes are TRBV5-4 and TRBJ2-7; D is tentatively TRBD1 or TRBD2 (5 bases each). The CDR3 has 14 residues. Germline CDR1 is SGHNT and CDR2 is YYREEE (reference sequence). V lost 2 bases and J 7 bases, leaving 16 bases between the germline ends. The CDR3: CASSFPGPVREQYF. CDR3 sequence (DNA): TGTGCCAGCAGCTTCCCGGGACCCGTAAGAGAGCAGTACTTC.

The rearrangement joins TRBV5-6 to TRBJ2-3; possible D gene TRBD1, 6 bases. The CDR3 has 15 amino acids. Germline loops: CDR1 SGHDT, CDR2 YYEEEE. Trimming removed 0 bases at V and 3 bases at J, with 11 bases between. The CDR3 loop reads CASSLGGRRTDTQYF. DNA for the CDR3: TGTGCCAGCAGCTTGGGGGGGCGTAGGACAGATACGCAGTATTTT.

V is TRBV9 and J is TRBJ2-7, with D tentatively TRBD1 (6 bases). This CDR3 region has 14 residues. Between the trimmed V and J ends, which lost 3 bases and 3 bases, there was a span of 13 bases. Germline V gene lookup returns CDR1 SGDLS and CDR2 YYNGEE. As DNA, the CDR3 is TGTGCCAGCAGCGCAGAGACAGGATACTACGAGCAGTACTTC. It codes for CASSAETGYYEQYF.